This T cell receptor beta chain was documented in a study of blood T cell repertoires in COVID-19. Categorization into cohorts depended on clinical history that participants reported. TCRdb's copy holds only in-frame clones and misses some; the assay was immunoSEQ multiplex PCR. The table has around 290,000 clones, 88% seen once; the top ten hold 2% to 2.5%. Germline V gene lookup returns CDR1 LGHDT and CDR2 YNNKEL (reference sequence). This CDR3 is 14 amino acids long. Germline trimming cut 4 bases from V and 7 bases from J; bases unmatched to any gene: 4. Sequenced material: PBMCs or T cells enriched from blood (not recorded which). This TCR was recovered from a woman aged 55-70 years in a cohort exposed to, infected with or recovered from COVID-19 (not recorded which). V gene TRBV3-1 (or the pseudogene TRBV3-2) combines with J gene TRBJ1-4; 9 positions match TRBD1. The CDR3 spells CASSRGTGREKLFF. The DNA for the CDR3 is TGTGCCAGCAGCCGCGGGACAGGGCGTGAAAAACTGTTTTTT.